The next 8 T cell receptor beta chains were all read from a single sample in a study of cytomegalovirus exposure and HLA in healthy donors. A multiplex PCR was run with 60 Vbeta primers and 13 Jbeta primers. Clones were sequenced by immunoSEQ multiplex PCR, and TCRdb holds only the in-frame ones, with some missing. The data show approximately 88,000 clones, 70% to 80% seen once. The specimen was PBMCs. All receptors derive from a young man in good health and CMV-seronegative.

The rearrangement joins TRBV27 to TRBJ2-3, with TRBD2 matching 12 bases. The CDR3 has 16 residues. V was clipped by 4 bases and J by 0 bases; unmatched bases: 2. Germline-derived CDR1 and CDR2 are MNHEY and SMNVEV (reference sequence). The CDR3 DNA is TGTGCCAGCAGTTCCGGGACTAGCGGGAGCACAGATACGCAGTATTTT. The encoded protein is CASSSGTSGSTDTQYF.

This clone was seen a few times. This sequence joins TRBV27 and TRBJ1-1, with D unresolved. The CDR3 runs to 15 residues. V was shortened by 1 base and J by 4 bases, with 13 bases between the two germline ends. The germline V gene encodes CDR1 MNHEY and CDR2 SMNVEV (reference sequence). The CDR3 reads CASSLYEGRGTEAFF. The CDR3 nucleotides are TGTGCCAGCAGTTTATATGAAGGGCGGGGCACTGAAGCTTTCTTT.

The CDR3 region has the DNA TGTGCCAGCAGTGATTATACCAGGGGCGATGGCTACACCTTC. Translated, it gives CASSDYTRGDGYTF. The chain employs TRBV6-1 and TRBJ1-2; a weak D match, TRBD1 (6 bases). V was trimmed by 3 bases and J by 6 bases, leaving 14 bases between them. Germline values: CDR1 MNHNS, CDR2 SASEGT. The CDR3 runs to 14 residues.

The J gene is TRBJ1-5, the V gene TRBV7-2, with a tentative D call TRBD1 (6 bases). V was clipped by 0 bases and J by 6 bases, with 12 bases between them. CDR1 is SGHTA and CDR2 is FQGNSA in the germline V gene. The CDR3 consists of 15 residues. CDR3 DNA: TGTGCCAGCAGCTTAGCGGTTGGGGGCGGTCAGCCCCAGCATTTT. It is translated as CASSLAVGGGQPQHF.

The chain recombines TRBV5-4 with TRBJ1-1; D gene uncertain. The V gene lost 0 bases and the J gene lost 11 bases, with 11 bases spanning the gap. CDR3 length: 12 amino acids. Germline V lookup: CDR1 SGHNT, CDR2 YYREEE (reference sequence). CDR3 loop: CASSLDSNRAFF. CDR3 nucleotide sequence: TGTGCCAGCAGCTTGGATTCAAATCGGGCTTTCTTT.

The rearrangement uses TRBV6-1 and TRBJ2-5; 7 bases are a match to TRBD1. The CDR3 runs to 15 residues. Losses at the gene ends were 6 bases for V and 1 base for J; bases not matched to a gene: 8. Germline CDR1 reads MNHNS; CDR2 reads SASEGT. The DNA of the CDR3 is TGTGCCAGCAGAGGATACAGGGGTAGCCAAGAGACCCAGTACTTC. It is translated as CASRGYRGSQETQYF.

The J gene is TRBJ2-2, the V gene TRBV19, with 8 bases fitting TRBD1. This CDR3 comprises 14 residues. Losses at the gene ends were 7 bases for V and 6 bases for J; bases not matched to a gene: 7. In germline, CDR1 is LNHDA, CDR2 SQIVND (reference sequence). The CDR3 bases are TGTGCCAGTATCAGGACAGGGTTACCCGGGGAGCTGTTTTTT. Translated: CASIRTGLPGELFF.

This chain uses TRBV9 with TRBJ2-6, with TRBD1 matching over 8 bases. V lost 0 bases, J lost 3 bases, and 8 bases stayed unmatched. The CDR3 is 18 residues long. Germline CDR1 reads SGDLS; CDR2 reads YYNGEE. CDR3 sequence (DNA): TGTGCCAGCAGCGTAGGGACAGGGCACCTCATTGGGGCCAACGTCCTGACTTTC. Translation gives CASSVGTGHLIGANVLTF.